Each of the 25 T cell receptor beta chains below was sequenced from the same sample in a study of beta chain features in type 1 diabetes. The sequenced template was cDNA made from the entire isolated RNA. The method was immunoSEQ multiplex PCR; TCRdb's version includes in-frame clones alone and lacks a portion of them. The sample carries under 350,000 clones, roughly 8% recorded once. The specimen sequenced was central memory CD4+ T cells from blood. The receptors originated from a woman under 30 in good health.

The chain couples TRBV7-2 to TRBJ1-6; D unclear. Germline V gene lookup returns CDR1 SGHTA and CDR2 FQGNSA. V was clipped by 4 bases and J by 4 bases, with 11 bases between them. This CDR3 comprises 15 residues. The CDR3 region has the DNA TGTGCCAGCAGCTCCGGTCCCGGATATAATTCACCCCTCCACTTT. It translates to CASSSGPGYNSPLHF.

This rearrangement joins TRBV7-2 to TRBJ2-7; D is uncertain. The CDR3 spans 13 residues. Germline CDR1 is SGHTA and CDR2 is FQGNSA. V was pared by 6 bases and J by 1 base, with 10 bases between. The CDR3, as DNA: TGTGCCAGCAGTACCTACTCGTCCTACGAGCAGTACGTC. Its protein is CASSTYSSYEQYV.

A few counts support this clone. V gene TRBV7-9 combines with J gene TRBJ2-6; no clear D. Germline values: CDR1 SEHNR, CDR2 FQNEAQ (reference sequence). V lost 7 bases to trimming and J lost 0 bases, with 10 bases between them. The CDR3 runs to 15 residues. CDR3 sequence (DNA): TGTGCCAGCATCCTTACCTTCTCTGGGGCCAACGTCCTGACTTTC. Its protein is CASILTFSGANVLTF. The full variable domain, rest sourced from reference TRBV7-9 and TRBJ2-6, is DTGVSQNPRHKITKRGQNVTFRCDPISEHNRLYWYRQTLGQGPEFLTYFQNEAQLEKSRLLSDRFSAERPKGSFSTLEIQRTEQGDSAMYLCASILTFSGANVLTFGAGSRLTVL.

The chain joins TRBV2 to TRBJ2-1; TRBD1 matches at 8 bases. With V trimmed by 6 bases and J by 8 bases, 6 bases remained unmatched. This CDR3 is 13 amino acids long. Germline-derived CDR1 and CDR2 are SNHLY and FYNNEI. CDR3 in DNA: TGTGCCAGCAGGGATCCGACAGGGGATGAGCAGTTCTTC. Its protein product is CASRDPTGDEQFF.

The chain combines TRBV6-4 with TRBJ2-7; no definite D call. CDR3 length: 17 amino acids. Trimming pared 0 bases from V and 3 bases from J, leaving 18 bases between. CDR1 and CDR2 (germline): MRHNA, SNTAGT. This CDR3 reads CASSDSGRYPVYYEQYV. CDR3 in DNA: TGTGCCAGCAGTGACTCCGGACGGTATCCTGTTTACTACGAGCAGTACGTC.

In this sample, this clone turned up a few times. This rearrangement joins TRBV7-9 to TRBJ2-7; D gene uncertain. Trimming removed 5 bases at V and 0 bases at J, with 8 bases between. This CDR3 contains 13 residues. CDR1 and CDR2 (germline): SEHNR, FQNEAQ (reference sequence). The CDR3 here is CASSHSISYEQYF. Here the CDR3 DNA reads TGTGCCAGCAGCCACTCGATCTCCTACGAGCAGTACTTC.

In its sample, this clone was seen a few times. V usage is TRBV19 and J usage is TRBJ1-2; D gene uncertain. The CDR3 contains 13 residues. V lost 1 base and J 7 bases, leaving 10 bases between the germline ends. Germline CDR1 and CDR2: LNHDA and SQIVND (reference sequence). CDR3 protein: CASSIGDTTGYTF. Written as DNA, the CDR3 is TGTGCCAGTAGTATAGGTGACACCACTGGCTACACCTTC.

This clone was seen more than once but under ten times. J is TRBJ2-3 and V is TRBV29-1; the D gene could be TRBD1 or TRBD2 (5 bases each). The V gene lost 5 bases and the J gene lost 0 bases, with 6 bases spanning the gap. Germline V lookup: CDR1 SQVTM, CDR2 ANQGSEA. The CDR3 has 12 residues. In nucleotides, the CDR3 is TGCAGCGTTCGGGACAGCACAGATACGCAGTATTTT. Its translation: CSVRDSTDTQYF.

This clone came up many times. The rearrangement uses TRBV14 and TRBJ2-5; the match to TRBD1 covers 7 bases. The trim removed 0 bases at V and 7 bases at J, leaving 5 bases unmatched. The CDR3 is 14 residues long. In germline, CDR1 is SGHDN, CDR2 FVKESK. CDR3 nucleotide sequence: TGTGCCAGCAGCCAAGATCGAGGGGGCAGGACCCAGTACTTC. Protein sequence: CASSQDRGGRTQYF.

J is TRBJ2-1 and V is TRBV19; 8 bases are shared with TRBD1. CDR3 length equals 15 residues. Germline V gene sequence: CDR1 LNHDA, CDR2 SQIVND (reference sequence). The ends lost 4 bases at V and 2 bases at J; junction bases unmatched: 4. CDR3 protein: CASSTDRGPYNEQFF. The CDR3 nucleotides are TGTGCCAGTAGTACCGACAGGGGCCCCTACAATGAGCAGTTCTTC.

This clone has more than one count but fewer than ten. The chain carries TRBV6-6 and TRBJ2-5, with D possibly TRBD2 on 5 matching bases. This CDR3 has 12 amino acids. The V end lost 5 bases, the J end lost 5 bases, and 9 bases lay between the germline ends. The V gene's germline CDR1 is MNHNY and CDR2 SVGAGI (reference sequence). This CDR3 reads CASSGRRETQYF. The CDR3 nucleotides are TGTGCCAGCAGTGGACGGAGGGAGACCCAGTACTTC.

This clone was seen a few times. The chain employs TRBV19 and TRBJ1-5, with 7 bases fitting TRBD1. The J segment lost 7 bases and the V segment lost 5 bases, leaving 11 bases of the junction unmatched. The length of the CDR3 is 15 residues. Germline lookup yields CDR1 LNHDA and CDR2 SQIVND (reference sequence). The CDR3: CASSPLQGSGQPQHF. CDR3 coding DNA: TGTGCCAGTAGTCCTCTACAGGGGTCAGGGCAGCCCCAGCATTTT.

This clone was counted a few times. The chain joins TRBV28 to TRBJ2-5; the D is unclear. Trimming cost V 6 bases and J 5 bases, with 10 bases left between them. Germline assignment: CDR1 MDHEN and CDR2 SYDVKM. This CDR3 is built from 12 residues. CDR3 bases: TGTGCCAGCAGCCAAAGTTCGGAGACCCAGTACTTC. Protein: CASSQSSETQYF.

This clone showed up just a few times. The V call is TRBV19, the J call TRBJ2-3; D might be TRBD1 or TRBD2, each matching 5 bases. Germline V lookup: CDR1 LNHDA, CDR2 SQIVND (reference sequence). Trimming took off 5 bases at V and 0 bases at J, with 12 bases between the two ends. The CDR3 is 15 residues long. The CDR3: CASSARDLSTDTQYF. In DNA form, the CDR3 reads TGTGCCAGTAGTGCCCGGGACCTAAGCACAGATACGCAGTATTTT.

This chain uses TRBV9 with TRBJ1-2, with a possible D match to TRBD1 (5 bases). V shed 3 bases and J shed 3 bases, with 9 bases lying between them. Germline CDR1 is SGDLS and CDR2 is YYNGEE. The CDR3 covers 13 residues. The CDR3 nucleotides read TGTGCCAGCAGCGCGTCCAGGGACTATGGCTACACCTTC. It yields the protein CASSASRDYGYTF.

This clone was counted only a few times. CDR3 protein: CASSFSTSGNTIYF. CDR3 nucleotide sequence: TGCGCCAGCAGCTTCAGCACCTCTGGAAACACCATATATTTT. The chain couples TRBV5-1 to TRBJ1-3, with D unresolved. The V gene lost 2 bases and the J gene lost 0 bases, with 6 bases spanning the gap. The germline gives CDR1 SGHRS, CDR2 YFSETQ. The CDR3 length is 14 residues.

In this sample, this clone turned up a few times. V gene TRBV11-1 combines with J gene TRBJ2-3; TRBD2 matches at 9 bases. In germline, CDR1 is SGHAT, CDR2 FQDESV (reference sequence). The CDR3 runs 18 residues. V lost 5 bases, J lost 2 bases, and 14 bases stayed unmatched. The CDR3 DNA is TGTGCCAGCAGCCCGAGTCCAGGGCTAGCGGGATTCACAGATACGCAGTATTTT. This translates into CASSPSPGLAGFTDTQYF.

The table lists this clone with a few counts. This chain connects TRBV2 to TRBJ2-1; tentatively, D is TRBD1 or TRBD2 (5 bases each). Trimming stripped 6 bases from V and 0 bases from J, with 12 bases between. Germline CDR1 reads SNHLY; CDR2 reads FYNNEI. CDR3 length: 15 amino acids. The CDR3 nucleotides are TGTGCCAGCAGCCTGGGACGGAACTCCTACAATGAGCAGTTCTTC. Amino acid sequence: CASSLGRNSYNEQFF.

The V gene is TRBV4-3, the J gene TRBJ2-5, with D maybe TRBD1 (7 bases). Germline assignment: CDR1 LGHNA and CDR2 YSLEER. This CDR3 has 17 residues. V was pared by 0 bases and J by 4 bases, with 18 bases between. In DNA, the CDR3 is TGCGCCAGCAGCCAAGATTACCAGGGGGGATTATTAGAGACCCAGTACTTC. Residues: CASSQDYQGGLLETQYF.

This chain uses TRBV5-1 with TRBJ2-2; the match to TRBD2 covers 14 bases. The germline gives CDR1 SGHRS, CDR2 YFSETQ. Losses at the gene ends were 0 bases for V and 6 bases for J; bases not matched to a gene: 7. CDR3 size: 18 residues. This CDR3 is CASSLGLAGGTVSGELFF. CDR3 nucleotide sequence: TGCGCCAGCAGCTTGGGACTAGCGGGAGGGACAGTCTCCGGGGAGCTGTTTTTT.

This clone has a handful of counts. This rearrangement joins TRBV7-2 to TRBJ1-6; D uncertain. Trimming shortened V by 6 bases and J by 7 bases, and 7 bases separated the two germline ends. Germline V gene sequence: CDR1 SGHTA, CDR2 FQGNSA. The CDR3 runs 12 residues. The CDR3 region has the DNA TGTGCCAGCAGGGGAGGGAATTCACCCCTCCACTTT. Protein product: CASRGGNSPLHF. The full variable domain, completed using reference TRBV7-2 and TRBJ1-6, is GAGVSQSPSNKVTEKGKDVELRCDPISGHTALYWYRQSLGQGLEFLIYFQGNSAPDKSGLPSDRFSAERTGGSVSTLTIQRTQQEDSAVYLCASRGGNSPLHFGNGTRLTVT.

This clone has more than one count but fewer than ten. This chain joins TRBV2 and TRBJ1-4, with 7 nucleotides matching TRBD1. The length of the CDR3 is 14 residues. Germline V gene data show CDR1 as SNHLY and CDR2 as FYNNEI. After removal of 3 bases from V and 8 bases from J, the junction contained 6 bases not matched to a gene. The DNA for the CDR3 is TGTGCCAGCAGTGATCACAGGGGCTTAGAAAAACTGTTTTTT. It translates to CASSDHRGLEKLFF. Looking up the rest from reference TRBV2 and TRBJ1-4 gives the full variable domain: EPEVTQTPSHQVTQMGQEVILRCVPISNHLYFYWYRQILGQKVEFLVSFYNNEISEKSEIFDDQFSVERPDGSNFTLKIRSTKLEDSAMYFCASSDHRGLEKLFFGSGTQLSVL.

The chain recombines TRBV18 with TRBJ2-5, with D possibly matching TRBD1 (5 bases). This CDR3 contains 16 residues. The ends were cut back, 4 bases at V and 5 bases at J, with 20 bases in the middle. Germline CDR1 and CDR2: KGHSH and LQKENI. The CDR3 nucleotides read TGTGCCAGCTCACTCAATCTGGCAGGGTCTGGGGAGACCCAGTACTTC. Residues: CASSLNLAGSGETQYF.

V is TRBV10-3 and J is TRBJ2-1; 14 positions match TRBD2. V gave up 10 bases and J gave up 1 base; unmatched junction bases: 6. Germline V lookup: CDR1 ENHRY, CDR2 SYGVKD. This CDR3 has 16 amino acids. In DNA form, the CDR3 reads TGTGCCAGCGGGACTAGCGGGAGAGGATCCTACAATGAGCAGTTCTTC. Translating it yields CASGTSGRGSYNEQFF.

This clone was recorded a few times. The chain employs TRBV4-2 and TRBJ2-3, with 8 bases fitting TRBD2. The CDR3 covers 16 residues. Per the germline V gene, CDR1 is LGHNA and CDR2 is YNFKEQ. V gave up 11 bases and J gave up 4 bases; unmatched junction bases: 17. DNA of the CDR3: TGTGCCTCGAACCGGCAGGCGGGGGGCCGTGCAGATACGCAGTATTTT. Protein product: CASNRQAGGRADTQYF.